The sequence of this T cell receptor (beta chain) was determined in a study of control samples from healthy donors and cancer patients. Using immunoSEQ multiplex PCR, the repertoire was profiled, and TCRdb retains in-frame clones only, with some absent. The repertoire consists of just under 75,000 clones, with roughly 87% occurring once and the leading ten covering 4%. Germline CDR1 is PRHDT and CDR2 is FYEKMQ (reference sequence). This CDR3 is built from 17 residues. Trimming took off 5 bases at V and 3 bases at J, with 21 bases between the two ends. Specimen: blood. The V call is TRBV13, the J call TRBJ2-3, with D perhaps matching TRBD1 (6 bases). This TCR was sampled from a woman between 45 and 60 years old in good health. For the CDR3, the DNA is TGTGCCAGCAGCCCAAGCCGGACAGCATCTCGGACAGATACGCAGTATTTT. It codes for CASSPSRTASRTDTQYF.